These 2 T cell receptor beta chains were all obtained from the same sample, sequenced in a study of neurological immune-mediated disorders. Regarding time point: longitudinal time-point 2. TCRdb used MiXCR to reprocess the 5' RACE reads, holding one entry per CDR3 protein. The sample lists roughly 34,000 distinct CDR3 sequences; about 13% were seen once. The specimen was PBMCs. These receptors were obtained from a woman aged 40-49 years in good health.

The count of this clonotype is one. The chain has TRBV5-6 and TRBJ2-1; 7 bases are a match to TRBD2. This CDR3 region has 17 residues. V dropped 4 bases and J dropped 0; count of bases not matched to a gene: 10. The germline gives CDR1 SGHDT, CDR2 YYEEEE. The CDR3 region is CASSLAGGRDSYNEQFF. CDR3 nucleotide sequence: TGTGCCAGCAGCCTAGCCGGGGGGAGAGACTCCTACAATGAGCAGTTCTTC.

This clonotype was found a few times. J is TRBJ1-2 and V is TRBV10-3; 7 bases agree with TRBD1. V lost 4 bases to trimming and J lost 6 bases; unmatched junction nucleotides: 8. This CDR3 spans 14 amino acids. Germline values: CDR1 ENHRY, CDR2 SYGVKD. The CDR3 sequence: CAISGPTGRDGYTF. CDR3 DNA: TGTGCCATCAGTGGCCCGACAGGGAGGGATGGCTACACCTTC.